Included here is one T cell receptor beta chain sequence, with context. Its target is not known. TCRdb keeps only in-frame clones here, not all; method: immunoSEQ multiplex PCR. The data contain tens of thousands of clones, nearly 95% of them singletons. These data come from a study of T cell clones after liver transplantation. The wider study: Liver transplant recipients had immunosuppression withdrawal attempted within 2 years. Study conclusions and caveats: Post-transplant, graft-donor-reactive CD4 TCRbeta sequences in blood dropped significantly in most of the 8 subjects. Donor-reactive sequences fell more than third party-reactive ones, suggesting partial deletion.

In germline, CDR1 is KGHSH, CDR2 LQKENI. Trimming shortened V by 7 bases and J by 0 bases, and 14 bases separated the two germline ends. This CDR3 is built from 15 residues. CD3+CD4+ and CD3+CD8+ cells were FACS-sorted from thawed unstimulated PBMCs. The rearrangement links TRBV18 to TRBJ2-3; D is uncertain. The receptor was derived from a human patient who received a liver transplant. The graft donor may account for some of the T cells. Sequenced here: CD4+ T cells from blood, sampled 25 months after liver transplant. CDR3 in amino acids: CASYLESASTDTQYF. The DNA for the CDR3 is TGTGCCAGCTACCTAGAGTCAGCTAGCACAGATACGCAGTATTTT.